This record covers a single T cell receptor beta chain. Both 60 Vbeta primers and 13 Jbeta primers went into the PCR. The data were produced by immunoSEQ multiplex PCR, yet TCRdb's version contains in-frame clones alone and is incomplete. The sample yields about 190,000 clones, 70% to 75% seen once. The data were obtained in a study of cytomegalovirus exposure and HLA in healthy donors. The V end was cut by 2 bases, the J end by 4 bases, with 14 bases between. CDR1 MDHEN and CDR2 SYDVKM come from the germline V gene. CDR3 size: 15 residues. This sequence joins TRBV28 and TRBJ1-2, with D possibly being TRBD1 (6 bases). The clonotype originates from a woman under 40 in good health and CMV-seropositive. The sequencing sample was made of PBMCs. The chain's CDR3 is CASSLIVGGAYGYTF. The DNA of the CDR3 is TGTGCCAGCAGTTTAATAGTTGGGGGGGCCTATGGCTACACCTTC.